The 5 T cell receptor beta chains reported below all come from one sample, sequenced in a study of T cell responses to AZD1222 COVID-19 vaccine. TCRdb's table, derived via immunoSEQ multiplex PCR, lists solely in-frame clones and lacks some. The sample has about 93,000 clones, around 90% seen once. Source: peripheral blood, taken on day 0 of AZD1222 vaccination. These TCRs come from an adult in good health.

The genes are TRBV7-3 and TRBJ1-1; possibly TRBD1 for D (6 bases). Germline V lookup: CDR1 SGHTA, CDR2 FQGTGA. Between the trimmed V and J ends, which lost 3 bases and 4 bases, there was a span of 12 bases. The CDR3 extends over 14 amino acids. The CDR3 DNA reads as TGTGCCAGCAGCTTGGGACTGGGGGCCACTGAAGCTTTCTTT. Residues: CASSLGLGATEAFF.

The chain combines TRBV14 with TRBJ1-5, with unresolved D. In germline, CDR1 is SGHDN, CDR2 FVKESK. V shed 1 base and J shed 6 bases, with 4 bases lying between them. The CDR3 is 12 amino acids. The CDR3 sequence: CASSQGFQPQHF. In DNA, the CDR3 is TGTGCCAGCAGCCAAGGATTTCAGCCCCAGCATTTT.

V is TRBV29-1 and J is TRBJ1-5; tentatively, D is TRBD1 (6 bases). Germline V gene sequence: CDR1 SQVTM, CDR2 ANQGSEA. The CDR3 has 14 amino acids. The V and J ends lost 6 bases and 0 bases respectively, with 12 bases between them. This chain's CDR3 is CSVARGSSNQPQHF. CDR3 nucleotide sequence: TGCAGCGTAGCTAGGGGGTCTAGCAATCAGCCCCAGCATTTT.

The table lists this clone with a count of one. The chain employs TRBV2 and TRBJ2-2; 8 nucleotides match TRBD2. CDR1 and CDR2 from the germline V gene are SNHLY and FYNNEI. This CDR3 is built from 14 residues. The V gene end was trimmed by 6 bases and the J gene end by 1 base; junction bases not matched to a gene: 1. The chain's CDR3 is CASRREGNTGELFF. The DNA of the CDR3 is TGTGCCAGCAGACGGGAGGGGAACACCGGGGAGCTGTTTTTT.

The rearrangement joins TRBV18 to TRBJ2-1; D ambiguous. CDR3 length: 13 amino acids. With 0 bases removed from V and 9 bases from J, the gap between germline ends came to 9 bases. Per the germline V gene, CDR1 is KGHSH and CDR2 is LQKENI. In nucleotides, the CDR3 is TGTGCCAGCTCACCACCAGGATACGGTGAGCAGTTCTTC. It is translated as CASSPPGYGEQFF.